This TCR beta chain was recovered during a study of CD8+ T cells in alopecia areata. In the study overall: Affected scalp percentage determined the severity score of treated patients.

Study-level points and caveats: Expanded CD8+ clones among the top 100, as well as scalp clonality, were significantly decreased by tofacitinib.

With 5 bases removed from V and 2 bases from J, the gap between germline ends came to 9 bases. Germline CDR1 and CDR2: LNHDA and SQIVND (reference sequence). There are 13 residues in the CDR3. Treatment reported: oral pan-JAK inhibitor, 5-10 mg twice daily. For this clone: What it binds is not known.

Reverse transcribed after extraction, RNA yielded cDNA as the sequencing template. Clones were read by immunoSEQ multiplex PCR, and TCRdb kept only the in-frame ones, dropping some. Found here are about 190,000 clones, roughly three fifths of them singletons; the top ten hold over 0.55%. The clonotype comes from a human donor with alopecia areata. This chain links TRBV19 with TRBJ1-1; D is ambiguous. The sequenced sample was CD4+ T cells sorted from blood, obtained at week 4, from a patient treated with tofacitinib. In nucleotides, the CDR3 is TGTGCCAGTAGTCCCGGGAGCAACACTGAAGCTTTCTTT. Amino acid sequence: CASSPGSNTEAFF.